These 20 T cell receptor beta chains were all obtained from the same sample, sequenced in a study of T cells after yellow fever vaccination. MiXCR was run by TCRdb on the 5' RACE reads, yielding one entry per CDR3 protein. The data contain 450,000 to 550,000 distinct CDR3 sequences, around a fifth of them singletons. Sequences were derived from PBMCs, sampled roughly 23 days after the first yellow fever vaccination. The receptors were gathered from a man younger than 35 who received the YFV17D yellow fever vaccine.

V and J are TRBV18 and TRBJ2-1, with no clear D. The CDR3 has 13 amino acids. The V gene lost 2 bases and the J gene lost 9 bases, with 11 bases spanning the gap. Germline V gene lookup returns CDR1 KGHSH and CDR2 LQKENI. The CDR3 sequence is CASSPGPYGEQFF. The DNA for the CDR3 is TGTGCCAGCTCACCAGGGCCTTATGGTGAGCAGTTCTTC.

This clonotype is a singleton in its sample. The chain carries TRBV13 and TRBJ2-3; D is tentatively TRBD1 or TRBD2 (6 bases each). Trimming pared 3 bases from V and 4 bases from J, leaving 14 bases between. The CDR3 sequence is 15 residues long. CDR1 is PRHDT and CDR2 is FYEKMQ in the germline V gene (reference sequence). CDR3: CASSLWGAAADTQYF. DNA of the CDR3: TGTGCCAGCAGCTTGTGGGGGGCCGCCGCAGATACGCAGTATTTT.

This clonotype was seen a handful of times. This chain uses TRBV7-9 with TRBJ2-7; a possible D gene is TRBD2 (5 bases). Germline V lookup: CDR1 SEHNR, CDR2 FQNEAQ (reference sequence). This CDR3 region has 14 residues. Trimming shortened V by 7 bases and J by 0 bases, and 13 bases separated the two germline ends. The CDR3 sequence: CASTPAGLSYEQYF. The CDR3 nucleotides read TGTGCCAGCACCCCGGCGGGTCTCTCCTACGAGCAGTACTTC.

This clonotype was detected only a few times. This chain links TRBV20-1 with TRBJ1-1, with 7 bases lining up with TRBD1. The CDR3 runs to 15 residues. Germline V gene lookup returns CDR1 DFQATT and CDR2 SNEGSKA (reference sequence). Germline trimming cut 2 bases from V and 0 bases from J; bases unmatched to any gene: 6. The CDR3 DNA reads TGCAGTGCTAGACTACCGACAGGGTTGAACACTGAAGCTTTCTTT. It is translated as CSARLPTGLNTEAFF.

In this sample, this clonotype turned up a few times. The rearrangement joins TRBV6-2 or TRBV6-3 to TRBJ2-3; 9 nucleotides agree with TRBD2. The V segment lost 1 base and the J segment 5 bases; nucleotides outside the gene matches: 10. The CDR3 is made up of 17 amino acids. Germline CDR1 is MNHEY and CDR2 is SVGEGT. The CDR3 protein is CASSYFGRGGWEDTQYF. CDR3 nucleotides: TGTGCCAGCAGTTACTTTGGGCGGGGGGGCTGGGAAGATACGCAGTATTTT.

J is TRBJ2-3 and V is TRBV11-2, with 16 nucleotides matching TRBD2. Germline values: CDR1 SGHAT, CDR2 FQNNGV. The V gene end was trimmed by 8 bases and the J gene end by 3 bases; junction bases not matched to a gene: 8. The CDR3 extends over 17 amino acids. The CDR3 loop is CASDSGTSGGETDTQYF. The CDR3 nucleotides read TGTGCCAGCGACAGCGGGACTAGCGGGGGGGAGACAGATACGCAGTATTTT.

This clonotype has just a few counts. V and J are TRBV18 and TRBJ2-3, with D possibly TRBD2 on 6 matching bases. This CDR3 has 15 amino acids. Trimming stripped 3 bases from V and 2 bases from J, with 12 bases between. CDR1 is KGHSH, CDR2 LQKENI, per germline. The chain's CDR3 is CASSPRGGDTDTQYF. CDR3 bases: TGTGCCAGCTCACCCCGGGGAGGAGACACAGATACGCAGTATTTT.

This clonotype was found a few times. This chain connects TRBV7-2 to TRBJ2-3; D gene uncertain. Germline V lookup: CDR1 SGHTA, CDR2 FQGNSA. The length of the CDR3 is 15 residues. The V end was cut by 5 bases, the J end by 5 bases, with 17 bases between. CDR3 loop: CASSPEVLSGDTQYF. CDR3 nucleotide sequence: TGTGCCAGCAGCCCCGAGGTCCTGTCGGGAGATACGCAGTATTTT.

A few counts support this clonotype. CDR3 amino acids: CASSAAAVNTEAFF. CDR3 nucleotide sequence: TGTGCCAGCAGCGCGGCGGCGGTGAACACTGAAGCTTTCTTT. The gene calls are TRBV5-4 and TRBJ1-1; D not resolved. The CDR3 sequence is 14 residues long. The germline V and J ends were trimmed by 4 bases and 0 bases, with 10 bases remaining between them. Germline V gene lookup returns CDR1 SGHNT and CDR2 YYREEE (reference sequence).

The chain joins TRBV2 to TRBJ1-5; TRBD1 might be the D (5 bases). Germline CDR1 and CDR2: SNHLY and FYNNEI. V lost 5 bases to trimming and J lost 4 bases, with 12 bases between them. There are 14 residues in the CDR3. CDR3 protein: CASSREQANQPQHF. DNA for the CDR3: TGTGCCAGCAGTAGGGAACAGGCGAATCAGCCCCAGCATTTT.

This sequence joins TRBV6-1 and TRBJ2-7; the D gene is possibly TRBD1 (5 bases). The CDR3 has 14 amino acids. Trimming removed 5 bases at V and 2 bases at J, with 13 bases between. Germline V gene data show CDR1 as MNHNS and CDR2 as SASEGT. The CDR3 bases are TGTGCCAGCAGTCCACCGACAGCTACCTACGAGCAGTACTTC. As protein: CASSPPTATYEQYF.

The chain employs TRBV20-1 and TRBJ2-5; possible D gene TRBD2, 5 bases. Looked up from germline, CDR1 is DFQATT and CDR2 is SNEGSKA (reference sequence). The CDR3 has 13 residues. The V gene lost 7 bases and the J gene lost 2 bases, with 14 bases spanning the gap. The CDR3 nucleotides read TGCAGTGTCCGGCCCCAGCGGCAAGAGACCCAGTACTTC. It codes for CSVRPQRQETQYF.

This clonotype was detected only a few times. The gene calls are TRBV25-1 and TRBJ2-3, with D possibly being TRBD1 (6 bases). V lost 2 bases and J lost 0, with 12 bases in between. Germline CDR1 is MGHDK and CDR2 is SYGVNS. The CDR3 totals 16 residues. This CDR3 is CASSEHTGFSTDTQYF. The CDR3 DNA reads TGTGCCAGCAGTGAACACACAGGGTTTAGCACAGATACGCAGTATTTT.

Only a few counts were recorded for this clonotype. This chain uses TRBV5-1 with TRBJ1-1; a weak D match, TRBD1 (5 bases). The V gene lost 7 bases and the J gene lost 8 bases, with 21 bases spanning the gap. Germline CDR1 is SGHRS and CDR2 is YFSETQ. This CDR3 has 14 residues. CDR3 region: CASSLVGTASEAFF. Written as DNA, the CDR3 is TGCGCCAGCTCCCTAGTCGGGACGGCCAGCGAAGCTTTCTTT.

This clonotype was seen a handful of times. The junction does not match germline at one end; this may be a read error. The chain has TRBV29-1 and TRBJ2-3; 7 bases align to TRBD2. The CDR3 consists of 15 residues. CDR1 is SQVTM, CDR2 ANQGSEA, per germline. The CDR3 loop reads CSAEKPSGLRDTQYF. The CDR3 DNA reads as TGCAGCGCTGAAAAGCCTAGCGGCCTGAGAGATACGCAGTATTTT.

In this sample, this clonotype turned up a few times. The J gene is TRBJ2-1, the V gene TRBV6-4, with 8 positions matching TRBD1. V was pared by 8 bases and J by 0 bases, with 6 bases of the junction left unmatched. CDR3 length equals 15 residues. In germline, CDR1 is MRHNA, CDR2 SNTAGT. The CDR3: CASRQGPFSYNEQFF. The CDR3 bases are TGTGCCAGCCGACAGGGGCCGTTCTCCTACAATGAGCAGTTCTTC.

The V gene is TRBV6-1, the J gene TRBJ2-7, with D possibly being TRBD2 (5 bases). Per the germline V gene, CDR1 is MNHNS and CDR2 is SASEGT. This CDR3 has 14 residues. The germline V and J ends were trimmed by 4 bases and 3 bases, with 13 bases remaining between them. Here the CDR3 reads CASSGALGCYEQYV. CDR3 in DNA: TGTGCCAGCAGTGGGGCACTAGGTTGCTACGAGCAGTACGTC.

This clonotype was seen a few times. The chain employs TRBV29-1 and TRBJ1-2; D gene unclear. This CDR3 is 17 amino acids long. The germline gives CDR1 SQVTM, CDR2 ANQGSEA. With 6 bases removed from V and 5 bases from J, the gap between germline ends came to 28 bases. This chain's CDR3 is CSVPQQAAHPPFYGYTF. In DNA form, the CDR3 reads TGCAGCGTCCCACAGCAGGCAGCTCACCCCCCTTTTTATGGCTACACCTTC.

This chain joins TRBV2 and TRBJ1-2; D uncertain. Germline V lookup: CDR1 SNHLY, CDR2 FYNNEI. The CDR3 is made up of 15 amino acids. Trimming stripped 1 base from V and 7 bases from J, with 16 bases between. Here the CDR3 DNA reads TGTGCCAGCAGTGAAGATGTTCCGGTGGAAGGTGGCTACACCTTC. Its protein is CASSEDVPVEGGYTF.

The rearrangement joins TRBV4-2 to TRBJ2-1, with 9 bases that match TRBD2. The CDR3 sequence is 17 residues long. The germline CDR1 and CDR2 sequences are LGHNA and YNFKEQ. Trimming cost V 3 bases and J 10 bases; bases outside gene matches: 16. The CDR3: CASSQFIAGAPGKEQFF. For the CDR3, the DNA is TGTGCCAGCAGCCAGTTTATAGCGGGGGCTCCCGGGAAAGAGCAGTTCTTC.